What follows are 2 T cell receptor beta chains derived from one specimen sequenced in a study of blood T cell repertoires in COVID-19. Sequencing was performed with immunoSEQ multiplex PCR; in TCRdb, only in-frame clones are kept and a portion is missing. The table has approximately 320,000 clones, 65% to 90% seen once. Sequencing was carried out using peripheral blood. Every receptor here comes from a human donor in a cohort sampled during active COVID-19.

This chain links TRBV6-4 with TRBJ2-1, with D perhaps TRBD1 (6 bases). Germline lookup yields CDR1 MRHNA and CDR2 SNTAGT. This CDR3 is 15 amino acids long. Between the trimmed V and J ends, which lost 7 bases and 0 bases, there was a span of 13 bases. CDR3 in amino acids: CASTMDSNSYNEQFF. In nucleotides, the CDR3 is TGTGCCAGCACTATGGACAGCAACTCCTACAATGAGCAGTTCTTC.

The chain carries TRBV6-5 and TRBJ1-5; D is unclear. Germline CDR1 reads MNHEY; CDR2 reads SVGAGI. The CDR3 runs 14 residues. Trimming cost V 6 bases and J 2 bases, with 11 bases left between them. CDR3: CASSPPRGNQPQHF. For the CDR3, the DNA is TGTGCCAGCAGCCCACCACGGGGCAATCAGCCCCAGCATTTT.